This T cell receptor beta chain was profiled in a study of blood T cell repertoires in COVID-19. Across the study: Italy, Spain and the United States were the sources of the convalescent and acute COVID-19 samples.

Trimming stripped 5 bases from V and 5 bases from J, with 10 bases between. CDR3 length: 12 amino acids. Authors' analysis steps: Amplification of reference gene primers was used by the study to estimate nucleated cell counts. The data were produced by immunoSEQ multiplex PCR, yet TCRdb's version contains in-frame clones alone and is incomplete. That table is the source of V, J and clone size, and D and trimming were worked out from the DNA. Among more than 120,000 clones, 87% were seen once, and the ten largest hold roughly two fifths. The genes are TRBV12-3 or TRBV12-4 and TRBJ2-7; weak D call: TRBD2 (6 bases). This receptor was identified in a man over 45 who had recovered from COVID-19. Specimen: peripheral blood. CDR3 sequence (DNA): TGTGCCAGCAGTCGGGGGACTGACGAGCAGTACTTC. Its protein is CASSRGTDEQYF.